The 22 T cell receptor beta chains listed next were all sequenced from one sample in a study of T-cell memory formation after mild COVID-19. TCRdb processed the 5' RACE reads anew with MiXCR; each CDR3 protein has one entry. The sample yields 300,000 to 350,000 distinct CDR3 sequences, roughly 13% seen once. Sequences were obtained from PBMCs or a T cell subset sorted from them (not recorded which). The source is a man aged 18 to 29 who had mild COVID-19 (a few samples of this study predate the infection). Cell type and time point are not known.

This clonotype was seen more than once but under ten times. The V and J genes are TRBV20-1 and TRBJ2-3, with unresolved D. The CDR3 has 14 residues. The V end lost 2 bases, the J end lost 4 bases, and 13 bases lay between the germline ends. CDR1 is DFQATT, CDR2 SNEGSKA, per germline (reference sequence). As DNA, the CDR3 is TGCAGTGCTAGAAAGCGCCCTATGTCAGATACGCAGTATTTT. Translation: CSARKRPMSDTQYF.

V usage is TRBV5-1 and J usage is TRBJ2-1; 12 nucleotides align to TRBD2. Germline CDR1 and CDR2: SGHRS and YFSETQ. Trimming at V came to 4 bases and at J to 7 bases, leaving 9 bases not matched to a gene. This CDR3 is built from 16 residues. Here the CDR3 DNA reads TGCGCCAGCAGCGTGGAACTAGCGGGGGGTGTAAATGAGCAGTTCTTC. Protein product: CASSVELAGGVNEQFF.

This clonotype was detected only a few times. The rearrangement uses TRBV4-3 and TRBJ2-2; D perhaps matches TRBD2 (5 bases). Trimming removed 1 base from V and 1 base from J, with 13 bases in between. Germline CDR1 LGHNA, CDR2 YSLEER. The CDR3 is 17 amino acids. The CDR3 loop reads CASSQGLLGVNTGELFF. The CDR3 DNA follows: TGCGCCAGCAGCCAAGGGTTATTGGGAGTGAACACCGGGGAGCTGTTTTTT.

The chain combines TRBV7-9 with TRBJ1-6; D gene uncertain. This CDR3 spans 15 amino acids. V lost 4 bases, J lost 4 bases, and 11 bases lay in between. Germline V CDR1 and CDR2: SEHNR, FQNEAQ (reference sequence). The CDR3 loop reads CASSSTQGYNSPLHF. The CDR3 DNA reads TGTGCCAGCAGCTCCACTCAAGGATATAATTCACCCCTCCACTTT.

This clonotype has a handful of counts. The CDR3 protein is CASRPQGISEAFF. The DNA for the CDR3 is TGTGCCAGCAGACCACAGGGAATCTCTGAAGCTTTCTTT. The J gene is TRBJ1-1, the V gene TRBV6-5; tentatively, D is TRBD1 (6 bases). Trimming stripped 6 bases from V and 6 bases from J, with 14 bases between. The CDR3 length is 13 residues. Germline lookup yields CDR1 MNHEY and CDR2 SVGAGI.

The sample holds one count of this clonotype. V usage is TRBV29-1 and J usage is TRBJ1-3; TRBD1 aligns across 9 bases. The CDR3 length is 13 residues. Germline values: CDR1 SQVTM, CDR2 ANQGSEA. The V gene end was trimmed by 7 bases and the J gene end by 6 bases; junction bases not matched to a gene: 7. CDR3: CSAETGGLNTIYF. The CDR3, as DNA: TGCAGCGCCGAGACAGGGGGTTTAAACACCATATATTTT.

For the CDR3, the DNA is TGTGCCAGCAGCCGACAGTCCTCTGGGGGCTACACCTTC. Its translation is CASSRQSSGGYTF. This chain connects TRBV3-1 to TRBJ1-2, with TRBD1 as a possible D gene (5 bases). Trimming cost V 4 bases and J 8 bases, with 14 bases left between them. There are 13 residues in the CDR3. In germline, CDR1 is LGHDT, CDR2 YNNKEL (reference sequence).

In this sample, this clonotype turned up many times. The chain has TRBV11-2 and TRBJ1-1, with D unresolved. The CDR3 runs to 16 residues. The V end lost 2 bases, the J end lost 3 bases, and 16 bases lay between the germline ends. The germline V gene has CDR1 SGHAT and CDR2 FQNNGV. CDR3 bases: TGTGCCAGCAGCTTACTTTCAGGAGTGAGGGACACTGAAGCTTTCTTT. Translation gives CASSLLSGVRDTEAFF.

This clonotype was detected a few times. The chain is built from TRBV15 and TRBJ1-6, with D possibly TRBD1 on 5 matching bases. The CDR3 sequence is 15 residues long. The V gene lost 3 bases and the J gene lost 10 bases, with 16 bases spanning the gap. Germline V CDR1 and CDR2: LNHNV, YYDKDF (reference sequence). The CDR3 DNA reads as TGTGCCACCAGCAGGGAGCTTGGGGGACGGTCACCCCTCCACTTT. Translated, it gives CATSRELGGRSPLHF.

This clonotype was observed a handful of times. DNA for the CDR3: TGCGCCAGCAGCTTGGGGGACAGATACAATGAGCAGTTCTTC. Protein product: CASSLGDRYNEQFF. V and J are TRBV5-1 and TRBJ2-1; 7 bases agree with TRBD1. Per germline, CDR1 SGHRS and CDR2 YFSETQ. V lost 0 bases to trimming and J lost 4 bases; unmatched junction nucleotides: 1. The CDR3 is 14 amino acids.

The chain recombines TRBV10-3 with TRBJ2-4; D remains ambiguous. Germline assignment: CDR1 ENHRY and CDR2 SYGVKD. Trimming removed 0 bases at V and 3 bases at J, with 6 bases between. The CDR3 has 14 residues. CDR3 nucleotides: TGTGCCATCAGTGAGTCGAGCAGCAAAAACATTCAGTACTTC. This translates into CAISESSSKNIQYF.

This clonotype was counted many times. The chain joins TRBV5-1 to TRBJ2-5, with D maybe TRBD2 (5 bases). The V and J ends lost 0 bases and 3 bases respectively, with 9 bases between them. In germline, CDR1 is SGHRS, CDR2 YFSETQ. The CDR3 loop spans 14 amino acids. CDR3 nucleotides: TGCGCCAGCAGCTTGGGGAGGACGAAAGAGACCCAGTACTTC. Its translation is CASSLGRTKETQYF.

The chain employs TRBV7-2 and TRBJ1-2; no definite D call. This CDR3 comprises 15 residues. CDR1 and CDR2 (germline): SGHTA, FQGNSA. With 7 bases removed from V and 8 bases from J, the gap between germline ends came to 23 bases. The CDR3 region is CASTSGPSRKGGYTF. As DNA, the CDR3 is TGTGCCAGCACCAGTGGACCGTCAAGAAAGGGCGGCTACACCTTC.

This clonotype has a count of ten or more. The chain recombines TRBV11-2 with TRBJ1-4; weak D call: TRBD1 (5 bases). The CDR3 runs 13 residues. Trimming took off 6 bases at V and 0 bases at J, with 5 bases between the two ends. Germline V gene data show CDR1 as SGHAT and CDR2 as FQNNGV. The CDR3 coding sequence is TGTGCCAGCAGACAGGCAACTAATGAAAAACTGTTTTTT. The encoded protein is CASRQATNEKLFF.

This clonotype was found once. The V gene is TRBV11-1, the J gene TRBJ2-5; TRBD2 might be the D (5 bases). Trimming took 1 base from V and 2 from J, leaving 14 bases between them. CDR1 SGHAT and CDR2 FQDESV come from the germline V gene (reference sequence). This CDR3 is built from 16 residues. CDR3 DNA sequence: TGTGCCAGCAGCTTAGGGTTAGGCGGGCATCAAGAGACCCAGTACTTC. This translates into CASSLGLGGHQETQYF.

This clonotype was recorded a few times. The chain is built from TRBV7-9 and TRBJ2-7, with 10 bases aligning to TRBD1. Looked up from germline, CDR1 is SEHNR and CDR2 is FQNEAQ (reference sequence). This CDR3 has 15 residues. V dropped 4 bases and J dropped 4; count of bases not matched to a gene: 7. The CDR3 sequence: CASSWFRDRGYEQYV. In nucleotides, the CDR3 is TGTGCCAGCAGCTGGTTCCGGGACAGGGGTTACGAGCAGTACGTC.

The rearrangement joins TRBV6-5 to TRBJ2-5; D may be TRBD1 (8 bases). V was clipped by 6 bases and J by 5 bases, with 19 bases between them. Germline values: CDR1 MNHEY, CDR2 SVGAGI. The CDR3 is made up of 15 amino acids. The CDR3 DNA sequence: TGTGCCAGCAGCACACTCACAGGGGGGGACGAGACCCAGTACTTC. It specifies CASSTLTGGDETQYF.

This clonotype was observed a few times. This chain connects TRBV19 to TRBJ1-1; no clear D. The CDR3 is 13 amino acids. The V end lost 6 bases, the J end lost 6 bases, and 14 bases lay between the germline ends. Germline values: CDR1 LNHDA, CDR2 SQIVND (reference sequence). Here the CDR3 reads CASSPRRGPEAFF. The CDR3 DNA sequence: TGTGCCAGTAGCCCCAGAAGAGGGCCTGAAGCTTTCTTT. Variable domain in full (rest from reference TRBV19 and TRBJ1-1): DGGITQSPKYLFRKEGQNVTLSCEQNLNHDAMYWYRQDPGQGLRLIYYSQIVNDFQKGDIAEGYSVSREKKESFPLTVTSAQKNPTAFYLCASSPRRGPEAFFGQGTRLTVV.

There are a few counts of this clonotype. The chain uses TRBV28 and TRBJ1-5; D call uncertain. The CDR3 is 13 residues long. Germline V gives CDR1 MDHEN, CDR2 SYDVKM. The V end lost 8 bases, the J end lost 0 bases, and 8 bases lay between the germline ends. The DNA for the CDR3 is TGTGCCAGCGGTTCCTATAGCAATCAGCCCCAGCATTTT. Its protein is CASGSYSNQPQHF.

This clonotype occurred a few times. This sequence joins TRBV5-6 and TRBJ2-5; unclear D gene. Trimming shortened V by 2 bases and J by 5 bases, and 10 bases separated the two germline ends. The length of the CDR3 is 13 residues. Germline lookup yields CDR1 SGHDT and CDR2 YYEEEE. CDR3 region: CASSLGLWETQYF. DNA for the CDR3: TGTGCCAGCAGCTTAGGGCTTTGGGAGACCCAGTACTTC.

This clonotype was detected a few times. The V and J genes are TRBV7-2 and TRBJ1-6; 8 positions match TRBD1. V trimming: 0 bases; J trimming: 3 bases; junction bases outside the gene matches: 7. Germline CDR1 SGHTA, CDR2 FQGNSA. There are 18 residues in the CDR3. CDR3 region: CASSLAPGGQVYNSPLHF. CDR3 DNA: TGTGCCAGCAGCTTAGCGCCAGGGGGCCAGGTCTATAATTCACCCCTCCACTTT.

This clonotype was seen only a few times. This chain uses TRBV11-2 with TRBJ2-7; tentatively, D is TRBD1 (6 bases). This CDR3 comprises 13 residues. Germline assignment: CDR1 SGHAT and CDR2 FQNNGV. The ends were cut back, 5 bases at V and 4 bases at J, with 12 bases in the middle. The CDR3 spells CASSPTQGYEQYV. In nucleotides, the CDR3 is TGTGCCAGCAGCCCCACACAGGGTTACGAGCAGTACGTC.